These T cell receptor beta chains were read from a single sample in a study of shared clonotypes between healthy human individuals. Produced via immunoSEQ multiplex PCR; TCRdb's table is partial and in-frame only. The profile shows over 700,000 clones, over 55% of them singletons. Material: memory CD4+ T cells sorted from blood. The receptors come from a woman aged 25-40 years in good health. Each CDR3 is given with its conserved first and last residue. A D gene is named only where the DNA matches it firmly. The size entry is marked missing in some rows and otherwise reads once, few, many or a size class.

v_call	j_call	clone_size	d_call	cdr3_aa	cdr3_nt
TRBV28	TRBJ1-5	few	.	CASRWQGSASQPQHF	TGTGCCAGCAGGTGGCAGGGAAGCGCGAGTCAGCCCCAGCATTTT
TRBV5-1	TRBJ2-1	.	.	CASSPTLEGYEQFF	TGCGCCAGCAGCCCTACTCTGGAGGGGTATGAGCAGTTCTTC
TRBV5-1	TRBJ2-7	.	TRBD1	CASSLWDRVSEQYF	TGCGCCAGCAGCTTATGGGACAGGGTATCCGAGCAGTACTTC
TRBV2	TRBJ1-5	.	.	CASRQTVKSNQPQHF	TGTGCCAGCAGGCAGACAGTTAAGAGCAATCAGCCCCAGCATTTT
TRBV10-1	TRBJ2-7	.	TRBD2	CASSESPGLAGNYEQYF	TGCGCCAGCAGTGAGTCGCCGGGACTAGCGGGGAACTACGAGCAGTACTTC
TRBV7-9	TRBJ2-7	.	.	CASSPGTVYEQYF	TGTGCCAGCAGCCCCGGGACCGTCTACGAGCAGTACTTC
TRBV11-3	TRBJ2-6	.	.	CASSPYEHESGANVLTF	TGTGCCAGCAGCCCCTACGAACACGAGTCTGGGGCCAACGTCCTGACTTTC
TRBV11-2	TRBJ2-5	.	TRBD2	CASSPAGGPSGTQYF	TGTGCCAGCAGCCCAGCGGGAGGTCCCTCTGGGACCCAGTACTTC
TRBV5-4	TRBJ2-5	few	.	CASSLGHEGTQYF	TGTGCCAGCAGCTTGGGACACGAGGGGACCCAGTACTTC
TRBV5-4	TRBJ2-3	.	TRBD2	CASSLSLAGSDTQYF	TGTGCCAGCAGCTTGTCATTAGCGGGATCAGATACGCAGTATTTT
TRBV7-3	TRBJ1-2	.	.	CASSSDGNYGYTF	TGTGCCAGCAGCTCAGACGGGAACTATGGCTACACCTTC
TRBV12-5	TRBJ2-5	.	TRBD2	CASAFSGLAGQETQYF	TGTGCTAGTGCTTTCTCGGGACTAGCGGGGCAAGAGACCCAGTACTTC
TRBV28	TRBJ2-7	many	TRBD1	CASSFLGTGELSDEQYF	TGTGCCAGCAGTTTTTTAGGGACAGGGGAGTTATCTGACGAGCAGTACTTC